This T cell receptor (beta chain) was sequenced during a study of OX40 agonist ivuxolimab in advanced cancers. Study at large: Patients were roughly 83% male with ages roughly 23 to 85, mean approximately 58.

Findings of the study overall: Clonal expansion was seen in CD4+ and CD8+ blood T cells by week 6 at 0.1 to 3.0 mg/kg. Among expanded peripheral T cells, antigen specificity went undetermined.

Measured with immunoSEQ multiplex PCR; TCRdb has only the in-frame clones, and not every one. In the table there are approximately 84,000 clones, about 86% of which are singletons. Autoimmune disease history or systemic immunosuppression disqualified patients. Trimming left V 2 bases short and J 1 base short, with 9 bases between. The CDR3 length is 14 residues. The germline gives CDR1 SGHTA, CDR2 FQGNSA. Points on this clone: No antigen is known for it.

The receptor was derived from an adult with an advanced solid tumor such as melanoma, head and neck, liver or kidney cancer. The material sequenced was CD4+ or CD8+ T cells sorted from blood, taken in a trial of the OX40 agonist ivuxolimab. The chain is built from TRBV7-2 and TRBJ2-7, with D possibly being TRBD1 or TRBD2 (6 bases each). CDR3 region: CASSLQGRSYEQYF. The CDR3 DNA follows: TGTGCCAGCAGCTTACAGGGGAGGTCCTACGAGCAGTACTTC.